The clone carrying this T cell receptor (beta chain) was seen a few times. Its antigen is not identified. One entry per CDR3 protein, called by TCRdb with MiXCR from the reads. The table lists around 710,000 distinct CDR3 sequences, approximately 32% of them singletons. The ends were cut back, 1 base at V and 2 bases at J, with 15 bases in the middle. Germline V gene lookup returns CDR1 MGHRA and CDR2 YSYEKL. This CDR3 region has 16 residues. This record comes from a study of T cell repertoires in cytomegalovirus infection. Across the study: CMV epitopes used comprised recently identified HLA-C-restricted ones and well-studied HLA-B-restricted ones. CMV infection together with matching HLA type was indicated by public TCR beta signatures. General study findings and limits: What dominated the ex vivo response were HLA-C-restricted CMV-specific TCR beta clonotypes.

This chain uses TRBV4-1 with TRBJ2-7; D may be TRBD1 (6 bases). The material was cultured CD8+ T cells from PBMCs, obtained from culture after CMV antigen stimulation. This TCR was sampled from a human donor in good health (CMV status not recorded). Some clones in this sample may be carry-over from other donors' samples. For the CDR3, the DNA is TGCGCCAGCAGCCAAGGGCTGGCAGGGGTAACCTACGAGCAGTACTTC. Its translation: CASSQGLAGVTYEQYF.